This T cell receptor beta chain was found in a study of tumor-infiltrating lymphocytes in primary liver carcinoma. Looking at the study overall: Enrolled patients were male and female, aged 30 to 69 years.

They got blood RNA out of unsorted whole blood and also pulled out germline DNA. Patients were treatment-naive with chronic HBV infection. The investigators made TCR beta cDNA from about 500 ng total RNA, using a constant-region primer. What produced the TCR beta libraries was three nested multiplex PCR rounds using slightly modified ARM-PCR. TCRdb independently ran MiXCR on the multiplex PCR reads; one entry per CDR3 protein. This table has about 300,000 distinct CDR3 sequences, 55% to 65% appearing once. As for this clonotype: Its antigen remains unknown.

General study points: The study found a significantly higher top-250-clone fraction in tumors than in blood (p = 0.039). Lower overlap was observed for tumor-adjacent and tumor-blood pairs relative to tumor region pairs.

The specimen sequenced was peripheral blood. The TCR originated in a man between 40 and 49 years old with primary liver carcinoma and hepatitis B virus infection.

For the CDR3, the DNA is TGTGCCAGCAGTGAGCAGGGGGCTCTTGACTATGGCTACACCTTC. Residues: CASSEQGALDYGYTF. The chain employs TRBV6-1 and TRBJ1-2, with 8 positions matching TRBD1. Looked up from germline, CDR1 is MNHNS and CDR2 is SASEGT. This CDR3 has 15 residues. Trimming took 3 bases from V and 3 from J; bases not matched to a gene: 6.